The present T cell receptor beta chain was sequenced within a study of OX40 agonist ivuxolimab in advanced cancers. CDR3 length equals 15 residues. Germline lookup yields CDR1 SGHVS and CDR2 FNYEAQ. V shed 3 bases and J shed 1 base, with 11 bases lying between them. Using immunoSEQ multiplex PCR, the repertoire was profiled, and TCRdb retains in-frame clones only, with some absent. The table shows about 73,000 clones, with about 87% occurring only once. The TCR comes from an adult with an advanced solid tumor such as melanoma, head and neck, liver or kidney cancer. Source: CD4+ or CD8+ T cells sorted from blood, taken in a trial of the OX40 agonist ivuxolimab. The chain joins TRBV7-6 to TRBJ2-3; D may be TRBD2 (6 bases). CDR3 DNA sequence: TGTGCCAGCAGCTTGATCTCGGGGGGCACAGATACGCAGTATTTT. Protein: CASSLISGGTDTQYF.